This entry features one TCR beta chain sequence. This record belongs to a study of shared clonotypes between healthy human individuals. Germline values: CDR1 ENHRY, CDR2 SYGVKD. This CDR3 contains 15 residues. The V segment lost 4 bases and the J segment 2 bases; nucleotides outside the gene matches: 4. Some clones are missing from TCRdb's copy, which holds only in-frame ones; the method was immunoSEQ multiplex PCR. The sample carries 190,000 or so clones, around 93% recorded once. V is TRBV10-3 and J is TRBJ2-1, with 8 bases fitting TRBD2. The receptor comes from a woman between 25 and 40 years old in good health. Material for sequencing was naive CD4+ T cells sorted from blood. Subset described: CD45RA+ positively selected. CDR3 residues: CAISGTSGTYNEQFF. DNA for the CDR3: TGTGCCATCAGTGGTACTAGCGGTACCTACAATGAGCAGTTCTTC.